These 29 T cell receptor beta chains were sequenced from one sample in a study of blood T cell repertoires in COVID-19. Using immunoSEQ multiplex PCR, the repertoire was profiled, and TCRdb retains in-frame clones only, with some absent. The sample lists roughly 100,000 clones; about 85% were seen once. The sample comprised peripheral blood. The receptor set was obtained from a man in his forties or fifties with active COVID-19.

The chain uses TRBV4-3 and TRBJ1-4; no firm D call. CDR1 is LGHNA and CDR2 is YSLEER in the germline V gene. Trimming shortened V by 3 bases and J by 0 bases, and 23 bases separated the two germline ends. The CDR3 totals 20 residues. This chain's CDR3 is CASSHLTSQANPATNEKLFF. For the CDR3, the DNA is TGCGCCAGCAGCCACCTAACCTCTCAGGCGAACCCTGCAACTAATGAAAAACTGTTTTTT.

The chain uses TRBV9 and TRBJ2-2, with 11 bases matching TRBD2. The CDR3 is 16 amino acids. Germline trimming cut 3 bases from V and 4 bases from J; bases unmatched to any gene: 5. Germline V gives CDR1 SGDLS, CDR2 YYNGEE. CDR3 amino acids: CASSAGTSGPTGELFF. In nucleotides, the CDR3 is TGTGCCAGCAGCGCTGGGACTAGCGGCCCCACCGGGGAGCTGTTTTTT.

The CDR3 spells CASSPRETDTILNYGYTF. In DNA, the CDR3 is TGTGCCAGCAGCCCCCGAGAGACAGACACTATATTAAACTATGGCTACACCTTC. This chain connects TRBV21-1 to TRBJ1-2; TRBD1, as called in the table, went unchecked against the DNA. TRBV21-1 is a listed pseudogene. CDR3 length: 18 amino acids.

This chain connects TRBV7-8 to TRBJ2-5, with a possible D match to TRBD1 (6 bases). This CDR3 region has 13 residues. Germline CDR1 is SGHVS and CDR2 is FQNEAQ. V lost 1 base to trimming and J lost 4 bases, with 7 bases between them. The CDR3 reads CASSLGRGETQYF. The CDR3 DNA is TGTGCCAGCAGCTTAGGCAGGGGAGAGACCCAGTACTTC.

The V call is TRBV10-3, the J call TRBJ2-7; 7 bases match TRBD1. The CDR3 runs to 14 residues. J was trimmed by 4 bases and V by 5 bases; bases with no gene match: 8. In germline, CDR1 is ENHRY, CDR2 SYGVKD. CDR3: CAISPTGVRYEQYF. The CDR3 DNA follows: TGTGCCATCAGTCCTACAGGGGTTAGGTACGAGCAGTACTTC.

This rearrangement joins TRBV19 to TRBJ1-2; no definite D call. Germline V gene lookup returns CDR1 LNHDA and CDR2 SQIVND (reference sequence). The CDR3 is 14 amino acids. V lost 3 bases and J lost 3, with 11 bases in between. The CDR3 region is CASSMSGTDYGYTF. The DNA for the CDR3 is TGTGCCAGTAGTATGAGCGGAACGGACTATGGCTACACCTTC. Drawing the rest from reference TRBV19 and TRBJ1-2, the complete variable domain is DGGITQSPKYLFRKEGQNVTLSCEQNLNHDAMYWYRQDPGQGLRLIYYSQIVNDFQKGDIAEGYSVSREKKESFPLTVTSAQKNPTAFYLCASSMSGTDYGYTFGSGTRLTVV.

This chain links TRBV19 with TRBJ1-5, with 8 bases matching TRBD1. Per germline, CDR1 LNHDA and CDR2 SQIVND (reference sequence). The V segment lost 5 bases and the J segment 6 bases; nucleotides outside the gene matches: 6. The CDR3 length is 14 residues. The CDR3 sequence: CASSATGVSQPQHF. The CDR3 nucleotides are TGTGCCAGTAGTGCGACAGGGGTCAGTCAGCCCCAGCATTTT. Using reference TRBV19 and TRBJ1-5 for the parts outside the CDR3, the full variable domain is DGGITQSPKYLFRKEGQNVTLSCEQNLNHDAMYWYRQDPGQGLRLIYYSQIVNDFQKGDIAEGYSVSREKKESFPLTVTSAQKNPTAFYLCASSATGVSQPQHFGDGTRLSIL.

The CDR3 here is CASSPTGTGGGETQYF. CDR3 bases: TGTGCCAGCAGCCCTACCGGGACAGGGGGCGGTGAGACCCAGTACTTC. The V and J genes are TRBV7-3 and TRBJ2-5, with 12 bases fitting TRBD1. Germline CDR1 is SGHTA and CDR2 is FQGTGA. The trim removed 5 bases at V and 5 bases at J, leaving 9 bases unmatched. CDR3 length equals 16 residues.

This clone was recorded only once. V gene TRBV6-5 combines with J gene TRBJ2-5; a possible D gene is TRBD1 (5 bases). CDR1 is MNHEY and CDR2 is SVGAGI in the germline V gene. Trimming took 5 bases from V and 2 from J, leaving 9 bases between them. This CDR3 is 13 amino acids long. CDR3 bases: TGTGCCAGCAGTACAACAGGTCAAGAGACCCAGTACTTC. Its protein product is CASSTTGQETQYF.

The J gene is TRBJ1-2, the V gene TRBV9, with 7 positions matching TRBD1. The CDR3 loop spans 14 amino acids. In germline, CDR1 is SGDLS, CDR2 YYNGEE. V trimming: 4 bases; J trimming: 8 bases; junction bases outside the gene matches: 11. CDR3 bases: TGTGCCAGCAGCCCGGAGGGACAGTTCCAAGGCTACACCTTC. Translation: CASSPEGQFQGYTF.

This sequence joins TRBV29-1 and TRBJ1-2; TRBD1 is a possible D gene (5 bases). Trimming cost V 4 bases and J 4 bases, with 10 bases left between them. Germline V lookup: CDR1 SQVTM, CDR2 ANQGSEA. The CDR3 contains 12 residues. The CDR3 DNA reads as TGCAGCGTTGGAGACAGATTCTATGGCTACACCTTC. Translation: CSVGDRFYGYTF.

This clone showed up just a few times. The chain joins TRBV10-3 to TRBJ1-2; no reliable D call. CDR1 is ENHRY, CDR2 SYGVKD, per germline. There are 15 residues in the CDR3. Trimming removed 5 bases from V and 6 bases from J, with 19 bases in between. CDR3 protein: CAISPLGEGRDGYTF. The CDR3 DNA follows: TGTGCCATCAGTCCTCTCGGGGAGGGAAGAGATGGCTACACCTTC.

This chain joins TRBV6-5 and TRBJ2-1; D may be TRBD1 (8 bases). Trimming stripped 5 bases from V and 15 bases from J, with 20 bases between. The CDR3 has 13 residues. Germline values: CDR1 MNHEY, CDR2 SVGAGI. The CDR3 loop reads CASSTGGEVLAFF. CDR3 DNA sequence: TGTGCCAGCAGTACAGGGGGGGAGGTCTTGGCGTTCTTC.

The V call is TRBV11-2, the J call TRBJ1-6; 9 bases match TRBD1. V was clipped by 3 bases and J by 10 bases; unmatched bases: 7. The CDR3 loop spans 15 amino acids. From germline, CDR1 is SGHAT and CDR2 FQNNGV. CDR3 in amino acids: CASSFTGTGRSPLHF. CDR3 in DNA: TGTGCCAGCAGCTTTACCGGGACAGGGAGGTCACCCCTCCACTTT.

The CDR3 region is CAWSVRGQGKNYGYTF. CDR3 sequence (DNA): TGTGCCTGGAGTGTACGGGGACAGGGAAAAAACTATGGCTACACCTTC. V and J are TRBV30 and TRBJ1-2; TRBD1 matches at 9 bases. Germline CDR1 GTSNPN, CDR2 SVGIG (reference sequence). This CDR3 has 16 amino acids. V was pared by 0 bases and J by 2 bases, with 7 bases of the junction left unmatched.

V usage is TRBV28 and J usage is TRBJ1-1; no definite D call. In germline, CDR1 is MDHEN, CDR2 SYDVKM. Trimming removed 2 bases at V and 5 bases at J, with 12 bases between. The CDR3 runs 14 residues. CDR3 coding DNA: TGTGCCAGCAGTTTAACGGGATTGGGAACTGAAGCTTTCTTT. It encodes CASSLTGLGTEAFF.

This chain joins TRBV12-3 or TRBV12-4 and TRBJ2-3; D unresolved. CDR3 length equals 12 residues. The V end lost 2 bases, the J end lost 6 bases, and 6 bases lay between the germline ends. CDR3 amino acids: CASSLSVDTQYF. The CDR3 coding sequence is TGTGCCAGCAGTTTATCAGTTGATACGCAGTATTTT.

This clone was seen more than once but under ten times. V gene TRBV12-3 or TRBV12-4 combines with J gene TRBJ2-7; the D gene is possibly TRBD1 (6 bases). V gave up 7 bases and J gave up 2 bases, with 12 bases separating them. There are 13 residues in the CDR3. The CDR3 DNA is TGTGCCAGCACCCCAGGGGCCGCCTACGAGCAGTACTTC. Its protein product is CASTPGAAYEQYF.

The chain recombines TRBV5-4 with TRBJ1-1, with D tentatively TRBD1 (6 bases). Germline CDR1 SGHNT, CDR2 YYREEE (reference sequence). The CDR3 contains 15 residues. Trimming left V 4 bases short and J 5 bases short, with 18 bases between. In DNA form, the CDR3 reads TGTGCCAGCAGCCCAGGGGACCGCGCGGCGACTGAAGCTTTCTTT. This gives the protein CASSPGDRAATEAFF.

This clone has only a few counts. The chain carries TRBV2 and TRBJ1-6; possible D gene TRBD1, 6 bases. The CDR3 contains 11 residues. Trimming cost V 8 bases and J 17 bases, with 16 bases left between them. Germline assignment: CDR1 SNHLY and CDR2 FYNNEI. CDR3 loop: CASRTRQAVHF. In nucleotides, the CDR3 is TGTGCCAGCCGAACTCGACAGGCCGTCCACTTT. Full variable domain (rest looked up from reference TRBV2 and TRBJ1-6): EPEVTQTPSHQVTQMGQEVILRCVPISNHLYFYWYRQILGQKVEFLVSFYNNEISEKSEIFDDQFSVERPDGSNFTLKIRSTKLEDSAMYFCASRTRQAVHFGNGTRLTVT.

Only one count was recorded for this clone. At one of its ends the junction is not consistent with the germline gene, which may arise from a read error. The rearrangement links TRBV12-3 or TRBV12-4 to TRBJ2-1; possibly TRBD2 for D (6 bases). The CDR3 runs 12 residues. The CDR3 reads CASSQWRGLLLF. The CDR3 region has the DNA TGTGCCAGCAGTCAATGGAGGGGCCTATTACTCTTC.

The chain couples TRBV25-1 to TRBJ1-1; TRBD1 agrees at 9 bases. Trimming took 8 bases from V and 10 from J; bases not matched to a gene: 11. From germline, CDR1 is MGHDK and CDR2 SYGVNS. CDR3 length: 13 amino acids. In DNA, the CDR3 is TGTGCCAGCTCGGACAGGGGACCGCTTACAGCTTTCTTT. This translates into CASSDRGPLTAFF.

The V gene is TRBV30, the J gene TRBJ2-2; weak D call: TRBD2 (6 bases). Germline values: CDR1 GTSNPN, CDR2 SVGIG (reference sequence). CDR3 length equals 13 residues. Deletions cut 8 bases from V and 7 bases from J, with 17 bases between. CDR3 protein: CARETRKGGELFF. The CDR3 nucleotides read TGTGCCCGAGAGACTAGGAAAGGCGGGGAGCTGTTTTTT.

This chain uses TRBV7-8 with TRBJ2-1, with 9 bases fitting TRBD2. CDR1 is SGHVS and CDR2 is FQNEAQ in the germline V gene. This CDR3 has 13 amino acids. The CDR3 nucleotides are TGTGCAACAGCGGGGGGCTCCTACAATGAGCAGTTCTTC. This sequence encodes CATAGGSYNEQFF.

The chain recombines TRBV7-2 with TRBJ2-1, with 9 bases aligning to TRBD2. CDR1 SGHTA and CDR2 FQGNSA come from the germline V gene. The CDR3 covers 15 residues. Unmatched junction bases numbered 3, after V lost 1 base and J lost 5 bases. The CDR3 nucleotides read TGTGCCAGCAGCTTAGGCCCTAGCGGGAACAATGAGCAGTTCTTC. Protein sequence: CASSLGPSGNNEQFF.

The CDR3 loop is CASGLGSGNTEAFF. Written as DNA, the CDR3 is TGTGCCAGCGGCCTCGGGTCTGGGAACACTGAAGCTTTCTTT. The chain carries TRBV4-2 and TRBJ1-1; D is unresolved. This CDR3 region has 14 residues. The germline V gene has CDR1 LGHNA and CDR2 YNFKEQ. Trimming took off 8 bases at V and 1 base at J, with 14 bases between the two ends.

The rearrangement links TRBV2 to TRBJ2-1; 7 positions agree with TRBD2. Losses at the gene ends were 7 bases for V and 6 bases for J; bases not matched to a gene: 15. The germline CDR1 and CDR2 sequences are SNHLY and FYNNEI. The CDR3 is 16 residues long. CDR3: CASIPPGTTKRNEQFF. CDR3 sequence (DNA): TGTGCCAGCATTCCCCCCGGGACTACCAAACGCAATGAGCAGTTCTTC. The whole variable domain, remainder taken from reference TRBV2 and TRBJ2-1, is EPEVTQTPSHQVTQMGQEVILRCVPISNHLYFYWYRQILGQKVEFLVSFYNNEISEKSEIFDDQFSVERPDGSNFTLKIRSTKLEDSAMYFCASIPPGTTKRNEQFFGPGTRLTVL.

The chain combines TRBV5-1 with TRBJ2-7; TRBD1 matches at 7 bases. Germline V gene data show CDR1 as SGHRS and CDR2 as YFSETQ. Trimming took 4 bases from V and 0 from J; bases not matched to a gene: 10. The CDR3 is 16 amino acids. The CDR3: CASSRTGTDFSYEQYF. DNA for the CDR3: TGCGCCAGCAGCCGAACCGGGACAGATTTCTCCTACGAGCAGTACTTC.

This chain connects TRBV12-5 to TRBJ1-2, with D hard to call. V was pared by 7 bases and J by 3 bases, with 12 bases between. Germline CDR1 and CDR2: LGHNT and FRNRAP. This CDR3 is 13 amino acids long. CDR3 in amino acids: CASAAGVYYGYTF. The CDR3 region has the DNA TGTGCTAGTGCCGCCGGGGTTTACTATGGCTACACCTTC.